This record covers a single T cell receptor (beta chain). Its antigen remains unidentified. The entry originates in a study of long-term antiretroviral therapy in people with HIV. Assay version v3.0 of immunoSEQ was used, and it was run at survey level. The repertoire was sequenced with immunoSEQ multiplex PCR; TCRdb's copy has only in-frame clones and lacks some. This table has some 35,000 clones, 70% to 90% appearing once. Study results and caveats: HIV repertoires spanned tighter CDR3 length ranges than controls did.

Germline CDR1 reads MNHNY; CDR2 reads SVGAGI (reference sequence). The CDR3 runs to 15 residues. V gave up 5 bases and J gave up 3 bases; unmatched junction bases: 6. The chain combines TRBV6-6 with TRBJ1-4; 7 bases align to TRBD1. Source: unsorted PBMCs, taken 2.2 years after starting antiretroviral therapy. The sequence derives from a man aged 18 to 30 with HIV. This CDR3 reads CASSDWDSSNEKLFF. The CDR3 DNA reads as TGTGCCAGCAGTGATTGGGACAGCTCTAATGAAAAACTGTTTTTT.